Listed below are T cell receptor beta chains from one sample, sequenced in a study of Graves' ophthalmopathy and Graves' hyperthyroidism. In TCRdb, the multiplex PCR reads were re-called with MiXCR into one record per CDR3 protein. The data contain 210,000 or so distinct CDR3 sequences, 25% to 35% of them seen just once; the ten biggest clones take up approximately 8.6%. Sample: peripheral blood. Receptors originate from a middle-aged man with Graves' ophthalmopathy. CDR3s include the opening cysteine and the closing phenylalanine or tryptophan. The D gene is left open where the match is weak. Clone size is given for some rows only: seen once, a few or many times, or a class if the clone is expanded.

V gene	clone size	D gene	J gene	CDR3 DNA	CDR3 protein
TRBV7-3	many	TRBD2	TRBJ2-7	TGTGCCAGCGGATTCCCGGGACTAGCGAACGAGCAGTACTTC	CASGFPGLANEQYF
TRBV7-8	many	TRBD1	TRBJ1-5	TGTGCCAGCAGCTTAGTCGACAGGGGGCAGTTTCAGCCCCAGCATTTT	CASSLVDRGQFQPQHF
TRBV9	many	TRBD2	TRBJ2-2	TGTGCCAGCAGCGTAGACCTAGCGGGCTACACCGGGGAGCTGTTTTTT	CASSVDLAGYTGELFF
TRBV2	NA	NA	TRBJ2-5	TGTGCCAGCAGCCTTCCTGGCGTCCAGGAGACCCAGTACTTC	CASSLPGVQETQYF
TRBV15	NA	NA	TRBJ2-5	TGTGCCACCAGCAGGTATCAAGGGGACCGCGGGGAGACCCAGTACTTC	CATSRYQGDRGETQYF
TRBV3-1	NA	NA	TRBJ1-2	TGTGCCAGCAGCCAAGATGTGCAGACCCGGAGGACCTTC	CASSQDVQTRRTF
TRBV12-3/TRBV12-4	many	TRBD2	TRBJ2-5	TGTGCCACCAGGACTAGCGGGATGGAGACCCAGTACTTC	CATRTSGMETQYF
TRBV2	NA	TRBD2	TRBJ2-7	TGTGCCAGCAGTGAGGGAGGTTCGGGACTAGCGGGAGAGGAGCAGTACTTC	CASSEGGSGLAGEEQYF
TRBV12-3/TRBV12-4	few	NA	TRBJ2-5	TGTGCCAGCAGCCAGGTCGTGGGGCAAGAGACCCAGTACTTC	CASSQVVGQETQYF
TRBV7-9	NA	NA	TRBJ1-2	TGTGCCAGCAGCTTTGGTACCAGAATGTGGCGGGGCTACACCTTC	CASSFGTRMWRGYTF
TRBV9	many	TRBD1	TRBJ2-7	TGTGCCAGCAGCGTAGCTACTGGGACAGGGGGTTACGAGCAGTACTTC	CASSVATGTGGYEQYF